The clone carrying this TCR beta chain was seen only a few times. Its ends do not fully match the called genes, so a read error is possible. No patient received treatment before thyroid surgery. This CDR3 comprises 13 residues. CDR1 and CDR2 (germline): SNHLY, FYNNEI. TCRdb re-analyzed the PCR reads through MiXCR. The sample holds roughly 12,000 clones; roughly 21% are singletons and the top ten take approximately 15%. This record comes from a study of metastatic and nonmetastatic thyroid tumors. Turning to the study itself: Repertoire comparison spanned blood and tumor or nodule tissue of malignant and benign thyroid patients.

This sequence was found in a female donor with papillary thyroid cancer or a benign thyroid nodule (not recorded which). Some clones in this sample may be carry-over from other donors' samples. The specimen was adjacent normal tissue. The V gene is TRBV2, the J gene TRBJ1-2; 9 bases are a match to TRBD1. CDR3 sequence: CASRTGGTYCYAF. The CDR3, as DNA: TGTGCCAGCAGAACAGGGGGCACCTATTGCTACGCCTTC.